This section outlines one T cell receptor beta chain sequence together with its context. Sequencing used immunoSEQ multiplex PCR; TCRdb keeps in-frame clones, though not all of them. Of 2 million to 2.5 million clones listed, 80% to 95% were seen once; the top ten hold around 0.38%. This CDR3 is built from 15 residues. Germline lookup yields CDR1 SGHNT and CDR2 YYREEE (reference sequence). V was clipped by 3 bases and J by 5 bases, with 15 bases between them. This record belongs to a study of shared clonotypes between healthy human individuals. The sequence came from a man younger than 35 in good health. Some clones in this sample may be carry-over from other donors' samples. The sequencing sample was made of naive CD4+ T cells from PBMCs. As for subset: CD45RA+ positively selected. This chain uses TRBV5-4 with TRBJ2-1; D possibly corresponds to TRBD2 (7 bases). This CDR3 reads CASSSGGSKNNEQFF. The CDR3 DNA sequence: TGTGCCAGCAGCTCGGGGGGCAGCAAGAACAATGAGCAGTTCTTC.